Included here is one T cell receptor beta chain sequence, with context. The target antigen is unknown. The CDR3 is 15 amino acids. The V end lost 7 bases, the J end lost 3 bases, and 21 bases lay between the germline ends. Per germline, CDR1 SQVTM and CDR2 ANQGSEA. The second PCR ran about 6 to 11 cycles with a sample-barcoded 5' primer and J-beta primers. Using its own MiXCR run on the 5' RACE reads, TCRdb lists one record per CDR3 protein. The top ten hold about 20% of the sample, which has around 710,000 distinct CDR3 sequences, around 46% seen once. The total RNA that was extracted per sample amounted to at least 5 micrograms. These data belong to a study of blood T cells in healthy people across ages. Study-wide results and limits: Investigators viewed diversity estimates from one million T cells as underestimates, the study reported.

Material for sequencing was blood. The chain employs TRBV29-1 and TRBJ2-5, with D possibly being TRBD1 (6 bases). The source of this sequence is a woman in her sixties or seventies in good health. The DNA of the CDR3 is TGCAGCGCCCGACGGAACAGGGTGGAAGAAGAGACCCAGTACTTC. Amino acids: CSARRNRVEEETQYF. Full variable domain (missing parts from reference TRBV29-1 and TRBJ2-5): SAVISQKPSRDICQRGTSLTIQCQVDSQVTMMFWYRQQPGQSLTLIATANQGSEATYESGFVIDKFPISRPNLTFSTLTVSNMSPEDSSIYLCSARRNRVEEETQYFGPGTRLLVL.